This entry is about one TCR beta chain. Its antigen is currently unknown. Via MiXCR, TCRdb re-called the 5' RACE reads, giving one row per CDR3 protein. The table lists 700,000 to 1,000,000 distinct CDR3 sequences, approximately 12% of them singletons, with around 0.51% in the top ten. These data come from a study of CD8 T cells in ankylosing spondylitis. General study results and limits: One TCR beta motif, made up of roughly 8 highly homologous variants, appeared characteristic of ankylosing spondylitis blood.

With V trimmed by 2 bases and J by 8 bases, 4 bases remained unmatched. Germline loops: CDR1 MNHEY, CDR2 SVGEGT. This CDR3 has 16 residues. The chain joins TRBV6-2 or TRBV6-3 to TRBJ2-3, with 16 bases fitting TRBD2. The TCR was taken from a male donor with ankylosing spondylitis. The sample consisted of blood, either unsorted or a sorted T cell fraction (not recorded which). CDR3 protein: CASSYPGLAGGRTQYF. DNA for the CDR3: TGTGCCAGCAGTTACCCGGGACTAGCGGGGGGGCGTACGCAGTATTTT.